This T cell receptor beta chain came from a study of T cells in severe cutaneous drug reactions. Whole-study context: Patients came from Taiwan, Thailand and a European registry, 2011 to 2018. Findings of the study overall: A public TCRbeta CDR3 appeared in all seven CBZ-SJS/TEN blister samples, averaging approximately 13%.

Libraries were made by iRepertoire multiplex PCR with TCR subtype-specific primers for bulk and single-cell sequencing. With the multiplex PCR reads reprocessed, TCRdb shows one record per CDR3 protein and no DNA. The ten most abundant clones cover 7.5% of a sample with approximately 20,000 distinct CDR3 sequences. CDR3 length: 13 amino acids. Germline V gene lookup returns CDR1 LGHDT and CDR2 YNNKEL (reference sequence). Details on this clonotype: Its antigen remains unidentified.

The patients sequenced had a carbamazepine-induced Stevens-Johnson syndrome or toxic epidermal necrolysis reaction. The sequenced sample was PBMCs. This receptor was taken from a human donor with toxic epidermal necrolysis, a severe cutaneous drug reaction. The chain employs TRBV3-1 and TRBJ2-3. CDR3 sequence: CASSFLSTDTQYF.